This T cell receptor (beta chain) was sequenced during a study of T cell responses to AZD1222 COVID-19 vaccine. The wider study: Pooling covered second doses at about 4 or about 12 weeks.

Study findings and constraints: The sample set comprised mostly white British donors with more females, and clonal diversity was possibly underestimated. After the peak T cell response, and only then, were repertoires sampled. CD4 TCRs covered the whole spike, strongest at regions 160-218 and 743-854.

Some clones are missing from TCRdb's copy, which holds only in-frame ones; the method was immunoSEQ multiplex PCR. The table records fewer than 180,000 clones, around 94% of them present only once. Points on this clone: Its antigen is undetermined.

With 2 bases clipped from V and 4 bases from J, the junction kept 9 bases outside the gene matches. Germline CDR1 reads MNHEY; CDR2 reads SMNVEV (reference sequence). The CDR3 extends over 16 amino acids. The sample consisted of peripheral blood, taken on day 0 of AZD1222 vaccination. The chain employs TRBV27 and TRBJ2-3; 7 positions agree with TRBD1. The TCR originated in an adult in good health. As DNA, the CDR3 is TGTGCCAGCAGTTTAAGGAGACAGGGCCTTCCAGATACGCAGTATTTT. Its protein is CASSLRRQGLPDTQYF.